Detailed here is one T cell receptor beta chain. TCRdb reprocessed the 5' RACE reads; each CDR3 protein has one entry and no DNA is given. The sample shows about 140,000 distinct CDR3 sequences, and 9% to 15% sits with its ten largest clones. This CDR3 spans 17 amino acids. The germline CDR1 and CDR2 sequences are DFQATT and SNEGSKA (reference sequence). The sample is drawn from a study of T cells expressing NK-cell markers. The TCR comes from a man between 18 and 29 years old in good health. The rearrangement uses TRBV20-1 and TRBJ2-1; TCRdb designates TRBD2, a call that cannot be tested without DNA. Sequenced: blood T cells: a sorted CD56 or NKG2C T cell subset, CD4+ or CD8+ T cells, or bulk PBMC T cells (not recorded which). The CDR3 loop reads CSAAGTSGSGDYNEQFF.